The 2 T cell receptor beta chains presented below share a single source sample, sequenced in a study of OX40 agonist ivuxolimab in advanced cancers. Libraries came from the immunoSEQ multiplex PCR assay. TCRdb mirrors the immuneACCESS table, restricted to in-frame sequences. Some clones are absent from its copies; in checked studies, under half trace to an unresolved V gene, and the reason for the others is unknown. In this sample the table shows around 76,000 clones, 84% of which occur a single time. About 1.1% of the sample is taken by the ten largest. The sequencing here drew on CD4+ or CD8+ T cells sorted from blood, taken in a trial of the OX40 agonist ivuxolimab. The origin of the receptors is an adult with an advanced solid tumor such as melanoma, head and neck, liver or kidney cancer.

The gene calls are TRBV2 and TRBJ2-2; a weak D match, TRBD1 (5 bases). The ends were cut back, 5 bases at V and 6 bases at J, with 10 bases in the middle. The germline V gene has CDR1 SNHLY and CDR2 FYNNEI. The CDR3 runs 13 residues. CDR3 nucleotides: TGTGCCAGCAGTCAAGACAGTCCCGGGGAGCTGTTTTTT. Protein: CASSQDSPGELFF.

V usage is TRBV5-6 and J usage is TRBJ2-7; D not resolved. The germline CDR1 and CDR2 sequences are SGHDT and YYEEEE. V was pared by 0 bases and J by 6 bases, with 10 bases between. The CDR3 extends over 13 amino acids. The CDR3 here is CASSLEVRGEQYF. The CDR3 region has the DNA TGTGCCAGCAGCTTGGAAGTGAGAGGCGAGCAGTACTTC.